Listed below are T cell receptor beta chains from one sample, sequenced in a study of cytomegalovirus exposure and HLA in healthy donors. The repertoire was sequenced with immunoSEQ multiplex PCR; TCRdb's copy has only in-frame clones and lacks some. The sample includes roughly 190,000 clones, roughly 80% seen only once; the top ten take around 4%. The sample consisted of PBMCs. These receptors came from a man between 50 and 59 years old in good health and CMV-seronegative. Both conserved end residues are part of each CDR3. The D gene is left open where the match is weak. Clone size, where shown, is once, few, many, or a class for clones that have expanded.

TGCGCCAGCAGCTCCACCGGGACAGCCTATAATGAGCAGTTCTTC	CASSSTGTAYNEQFF	TRBV5-1	TRBJ2-1	-	TRBD1
TGTGCCAGCAGCCGGGACAGGGGGTTCAGGGGGGAGACCCAGTACTTC	CASSRDRGFRGETQYF	TRBV7-9	TRBJ2-5	few	TRBD1
TGTGCCAGCAGCACCGGGACAGGGGGCTACGAGCAGTACTTC	CASSTGTGGYEQYF	TRBV27	TRBJ2-7	-	TRBD1
TGTGCCAGCAGTTTATCGATCTCGGTGAACACTGAAGCTTTCTTT	CASSLSISVNTEAFF	TRBV27	TRBJ1-1	once	-
TGTGCCACCGAGTTATTTCTAGTATTAGCGGGGGGGCCTTACCACGAGCAGTACTTC	CATELFLVLAGGPYHEQYF	TRBV5-4	TRBJ2-7	-	TRBD2
TGTGCCAGCAGTGCGGGAGGCTACGAGCAGTACTTC	CASSAGGYEQYF	TRBV7-2	TRBJ2-7	-	TRBD2
TGTGCCAGCAGCTTAGCGGGGATGGGGAACACTGAAGCTTTCTTT	CASSLAGMGNTEAFF	TRBV5-6	TRBJ1-1	-	-
TGTGCCAGCAGCTTAGACAGGGGGCTTTACACCGGGGAGCTGTTTTTT	CASSLDRGLYTGELFF	TRBV5-6	TRBJ2-2	once	TRBD1
TGTGCCAGTAGTGAACCGCCAGTGGAGACCCAGTACTTC	CASSEPPVETQYF	TRBV19	TRBJ2-5	few	-
TGTGCCAGCAGCCTTACCCAACCCGGCTACGAGCAGTACTTC	CASSLTQPGYEQYF	TRBV13	TRBJ2-7	few	-
TGTGCCAGCACATCGGGGTTGCAAGAGACCCAGTACTTC	CASTSGLQETQYF	TRBV5-8	TRBJ2-5	-	-
TGTGCCAGCAGTGAAGACCCCCAGGTATACGAGCAGTACTTC	CASSEDPQVYEQYF	TRBV6-1	TRBJ2-7	-	-
TGCGCCAGCAGCTTGGGGACAGGGAAGACTACCGGGGAGCTGTTTTTT	CASSLGTGKTTGELFF	TRBV5-1	TRBJ2-2	-	TRBD1
TGTGCCAGCAGACCTACAGGGACCTATGGGGCCAACGTCCTGACTTTC	CASRPTGTYGANVLTF	TRBV27	TRBJ2-6	-	-
TGTGCCAGCAGTTCTGCGCCGGGACAGGGGGTAGACTATGGCTACACCTTC	CASSSAPGQGVDYGYTF	TRBV27	TRBJ1-2	-	TRBD1
TGCGCCAGCAGCTTGGGACAGGGCGGAGGCTACACCTTC	CASSLGQGGGYTF	TRBV5-1	TRBJ1-2	-	TRBD1
TGTTCCAGCACCTTCGATGGATCGGGGTATGGCTACACCTTC	CSSTFDGSGYGYTF	TRBV7-9	TRBJ1-2	-	-
TGTGCCAGCAGCGTCCTCGGACAGGGGAACACTGAAGCTTTCTTT	CASSVLGQGNTEAFF	TRBV9	TRBJ1-1	-	TRBD1
TGCGCCACCTCAGACAGCTTTGCTAGCACAGATACGCAGTATTTT	CATSDSFASTDTQYF	TRBV4-1	TRBJ2-3	few	-
TGTGCCAGCTCACCGACTAGCGGGCCCTTATACGAGCAGTACTTC	CASSPTSGPLYEQYF	TRBV18	TRBJ2-7	-	TRBD2
TGTGCCAGCAGTTTATATCCGCGTAATCAGCCCCAGCATTTT	CASSLYPRNQPQHF	TRBV27	TRBJ1-5	-	-
TGTGCCAGCAGCTTGCAGGGGGCGAGCAATTCACCCCTCCACTTT	CASSLQGASNSPLHF	TRBV5-4	TRBJ1-6	-	TRBD1
TGTGCCAGCAGCGACACAGGGAATGCCTACGAGCAGTACTTC	CASSDTGNAYEQYF	TRBV6-1	TRBJ2-7	-	-
TGTGCCAGCAGTGTGGGACAGGGTTTTCGGCCCCAGCATTTT	CASSVGQGFRPQHF	TRBV2	TRBJ1-5	-	TRBD1
TGTGCCAGCAGCTTATCGTCGACAGGACAGAACACTGAAGCTTTCTTT	CASSLSSTGQNTEAFF	TRBV7-2	TRBJ1-1	-	-
TGCGCCAGCAGCCAAGGGCGGGGAGAGACCCAGTACTTC	CASSQGRGETQYF	TRBV4-1	TRBJ2-5	once	-
TGTGCCAGTAGCCAAAGGGCAGGGGATTTTTCACCCCTCCACTTT	CASSQRAGDFSPLHF	TRBV19	TRBJ1-6	-	-
TGTGCCAGCAGCGTAGGTTCGGGGGGCGGATGGGATGAGCAGTTCTTC	CASSVGSGGGWDEQFF	TRBV9	TRBJ2-1	-	-
TGCGCCAGCAAGACTAGCGGGTTTGATGAGCAGTTCTTC	CASKTSGFDEQFF	TRBV5-1	TRBJ2-1	-	TRBD2
TGTGCCAGCAGCTTAGGGGGACAGGGCTATGGCTACACCTTC	CASSLGGQGYGYTF	TRBV13	TRBJ1-2	-	TRBD1
TGTGCCAGCTCACCGGTTGGTGACAGGGGCACAGATACGCAGTATTTT	CASSPVGDRGTDTQYF	TRBV18	TRBJ2-3	-	TRBD1
TGTGCCAGTAGTACAACAGGGTTCGGCACTGAAGCTTTCTTT	CASSTTGFGTEAFF	TRBV19	TRBJ1-1	-	-
TGTGCCAGCAGTTTCCAGCGGGGGGGCTGGGAGCAGTTCTTC	CASSFQRGGWEQFF	TRBV27	TRBJ2-1	-	TRBD2
TGTGCCAGCAGTTTAGGGTTCCAGGGGCAGGCCGGGGAGCTGTTTTTT	CASSLGFQGQAGELFF	TRBV27	TRBJ2-2	-	-
TGTGCCAGCAGTAGGAAGACTAGCTCCTACGAGCAGTACTTC	CASSRKTSSYEQYF	TRBV27	TRBJ2-7	-	-
TGTGCCAGCAGCGTAGGGGGGGGAACTGGAAACACCATATATTTT	CASSVGGGTGNTIYF	TRBV9	TRBJ1-3	once	-
TGCGCCAGCAGCCAAGGTGCAGGGCGGTCCGGGGCTTTCTTT	CASSQGAGRSGAFF	TRBV4-3	TRBJ1-1	-	-
TGCGCCAGCAGTCCGGACAGGTACGAGCAGTACTTC	CASSPDRYEQYF	TRBV10-1	TRBJ2-7	few	TRBD1
TGTGCCAGCAGGGTTGAGGGGACAGGGCGATATGGCTACACCTTC	CASRVEGTGRYGYTF	TRBV6-4	TRBJ1-2	-	TRBD1
TGTGCCAGCAGGGGGGACTTCAATTCACCCCTCCACTTT	CASRGDFNSPLHF	TRBV7-2	TRBJ1-6	few	-
TGCGCCAGCAGTCTCGGACAGGACCAGATCTACGAGCAGTACTTC	CASSLGQDQIYEQYF	TRBV4-1	TRBJ2-7	few	TRBD1
TGTGCCAGCAGCCCCTCCCGAGGTAGAACTAATGAAAAACTGTTTTTT	CASSPSRGRTNEKLFF	TRBV7-9	TRBJ1-4	-	-
TGTGCCAGCAGTACTCCGGGACAGGCGTACAATGAGCAGTTCTTC	CASSTPGQAYNEQFF	TRBV6-1	TRBJ2-1	-	TRBD1
TGCGCCAGCAGCGCCGGACAGGGGCGGGTTCGGTACTTC	CASSAGQGRVRYF	TRBV5-1	TRBJ2-7	-	TRBD1
TGTGCCAGCAACAGTCAGGGGGATGGCTACACCTTC	CASNSQGDGYTF	TRBV9	TRBJ1-2	-	TRBD1
TGCGCCAGCAGCCAAGAGTGGGGGGGGTATGGAAACACCATATATTTT	CASSQEWGGYGNTIYF	TRBV4-3	TRBJ1-3	-	-
TGTGCCAGCAGCTGGGGGGACGGGATGAATCAGCCCCAGCATTTT	CASSWGDGMNQPQHF	TRBV5-6	TRBJ1-5	-	-
TGTGCCAGCAGCTCTCAGACAGGGAGGTATGGCTACACCTTC	CASSSQTGRYGYTF	TRBV5-6	TRBJ1-2	-	TRBD1
TGTGCCAGCAGCTTGTCAATTCGCTACACCTTC	CASSLSIRYTF	TRBV5-6	TRBJ1-2	-	-
TGTGCCAGCAGCCAAGATCGGGGTCCCCCGGGCGAGCAGTACTTC	CASSQDRGPPGEQYF	TRBV4-2	TRBJ2-7	-	-
TGTGCCAGCCGGTTTGAGGGCCAGGAGACCCAGTACTTC	CASRFEGQETQYF	TRBV6-1	TRBJ2-5	-	-
TGTTCCAGCAGCTTATTAGGGGCAGCGATGGCTGAAGCTTTCTTT	CSSSLLGAAMAEAFF	TRBV7-9	TRBJ1-1	-	-
TGTGCCAGCAGCCGGACAGGCCTCTACGAGCAGTACTTC	CASSRTGLYEQYF	TRBV5-8	TRBJ2-7	-	TRBD1
TGTGCCAGCAGTTTTCTCCCGAACACTGAAGCTTTCTTT	CASSFLPNTEAFF	TRBV27	TRBJ1-1	-	-
TGCGCCAGCAGCCAAGACAGGGTTTTTCTCGAGCAGTACTTC	CASSQDRVFLEQYF	TRBV4-1	TRBJ2-7	-	-
TGTGCCAGCGTCGGGTCTTACAATGAGCAGTTCTTC	CASVGSYNEQFF	TRBV25-1	TRBJ2-1	-	-
TGTGCCAGCAGCCCCTGGACAGGGACCGCCTACGAGCAGTACTTC	CASSPWTGTAYEQYF	TRBV9	TRBJ2-7	once	TRBD1